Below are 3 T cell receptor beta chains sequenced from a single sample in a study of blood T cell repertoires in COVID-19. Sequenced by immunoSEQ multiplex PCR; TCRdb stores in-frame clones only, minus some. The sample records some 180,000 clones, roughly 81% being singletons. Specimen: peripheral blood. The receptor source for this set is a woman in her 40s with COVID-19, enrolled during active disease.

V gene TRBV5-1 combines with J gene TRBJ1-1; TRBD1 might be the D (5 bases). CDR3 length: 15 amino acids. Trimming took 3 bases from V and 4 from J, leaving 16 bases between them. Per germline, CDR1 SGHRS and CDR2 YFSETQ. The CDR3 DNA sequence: TGCGCCAGCAGCTCTCCTACAGGAGGGAGCACTGAAGCTTTCTTT. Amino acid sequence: CASSSPTGGSTEAFF.

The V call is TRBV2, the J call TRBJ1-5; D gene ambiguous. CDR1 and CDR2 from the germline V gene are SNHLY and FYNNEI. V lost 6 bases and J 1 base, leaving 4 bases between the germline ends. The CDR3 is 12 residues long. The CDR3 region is CASRSSNQPQHF. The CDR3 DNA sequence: TGTGCCAGCAGGTCGAGCAATCAGCCCCAGCATTTT. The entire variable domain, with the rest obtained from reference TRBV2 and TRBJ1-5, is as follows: EPEVTQTPSHQVTQMGQEVILRCVPISNHLYFYWYRQILGQKVEFLVSFYNNEISEKSEIFDDQFSVERPDGSNFTLKIRSTKLEDSAMYFCASRSSNQPQHFGDGTRLSIL.

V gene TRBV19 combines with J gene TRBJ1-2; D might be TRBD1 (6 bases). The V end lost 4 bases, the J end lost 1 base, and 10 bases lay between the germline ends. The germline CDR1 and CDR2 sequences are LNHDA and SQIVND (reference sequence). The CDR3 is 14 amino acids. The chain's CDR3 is CASSTQGLNYGYTF. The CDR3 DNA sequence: TGTGCCAGTAGTACCCAGGGGCTTAACTATGGCTACACCTTC.